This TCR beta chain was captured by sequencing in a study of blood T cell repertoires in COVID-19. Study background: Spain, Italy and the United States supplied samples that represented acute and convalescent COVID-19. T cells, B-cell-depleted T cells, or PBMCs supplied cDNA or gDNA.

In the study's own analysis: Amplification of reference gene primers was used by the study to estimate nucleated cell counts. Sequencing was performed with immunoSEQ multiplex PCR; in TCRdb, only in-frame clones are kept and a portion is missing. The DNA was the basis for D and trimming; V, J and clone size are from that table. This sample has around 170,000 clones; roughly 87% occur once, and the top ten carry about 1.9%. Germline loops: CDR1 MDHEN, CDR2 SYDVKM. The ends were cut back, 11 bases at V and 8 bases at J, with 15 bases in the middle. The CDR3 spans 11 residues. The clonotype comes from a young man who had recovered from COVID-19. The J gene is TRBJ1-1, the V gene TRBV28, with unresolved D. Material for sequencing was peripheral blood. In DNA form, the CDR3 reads TGTGCCGGACGGCGAGGGCCCGAAGCTTTCTTT. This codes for CAGRRGPEAFF.